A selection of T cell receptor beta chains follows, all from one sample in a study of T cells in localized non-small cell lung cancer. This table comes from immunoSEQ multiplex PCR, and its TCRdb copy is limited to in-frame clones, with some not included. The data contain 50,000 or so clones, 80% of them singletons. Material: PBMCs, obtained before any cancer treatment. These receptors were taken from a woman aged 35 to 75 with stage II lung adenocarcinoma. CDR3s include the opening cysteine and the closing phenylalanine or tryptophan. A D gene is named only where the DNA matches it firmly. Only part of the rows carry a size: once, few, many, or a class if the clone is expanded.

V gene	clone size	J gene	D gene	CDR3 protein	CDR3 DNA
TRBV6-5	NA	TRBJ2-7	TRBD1	CASRRDRGSRYEQYF	TGTGCCAGCAGAAGAGACAGGGGGTCAAGGTACGAGCAGTACTTC
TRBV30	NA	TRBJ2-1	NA	CAWSGLRGSQQFF	TGTGCCTGGAGTGGGTTACGCGGGTCCCAGCAGTTCTTC
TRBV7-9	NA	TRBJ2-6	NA	CASSLGAFGANVLTF	TGTGCCAGCAGCTTAGGAGCTTTTGGGGCCAACGTCCTGACTTTC
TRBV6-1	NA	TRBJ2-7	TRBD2	CASSVQGLAAYEQYF	TGTGCCAGCAGCGTTCAGGGACTAGCGGCATACGAGCAGTACTTC
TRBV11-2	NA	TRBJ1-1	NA	CASSYGTNTEAFF	TGTGCCAGCAGCTATGGGACAAACACTGAAGCTTTCTTT
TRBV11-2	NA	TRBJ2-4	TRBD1	CASSFDRGLAKNIQYF	TGTGCCAGCAGCTTCGACAGGGGGCTAGCCAAAAACATTCAGTACTTC
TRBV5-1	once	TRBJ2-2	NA	CASSYRDANTGELFF	TGCGCCAGCAGTTACAGGGACGCGAACACCGGGGAGCTGTTTTTT
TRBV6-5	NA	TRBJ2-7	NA	CASTSTGTHSYEQYF	TGTGCCAGCACCAGCACCGGGACTCACTCCTACGAGCAGTACTTC
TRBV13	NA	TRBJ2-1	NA	CASSSGHFSYNEQFF	TGTGCCAGCAGCTCCGGACACTTCTCCTACAATGAGCAGTTCTTC
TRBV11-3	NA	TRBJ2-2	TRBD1	CASSPGQPTGELFF	TGTGCCAGCAGTCCGGGACAGCCTACCGGGGAGCTGTTTTTT
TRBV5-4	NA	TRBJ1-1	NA	CASSLGTGGTEAFF	TGTGCCAGCAGCTTGGGCACGGGGGGGACTGAAGCTTTCTTT
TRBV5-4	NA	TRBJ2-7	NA	CASKGEDDEQYF	TGTGCCAGCAAGGGGGAGGACGACGAGCAGTACTTC
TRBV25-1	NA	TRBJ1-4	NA	CASSDRGRTNEKLFF	TGTGCCAGCAGTGACCGGGGGCGGACTAATGAAAAACTGTTTTTT
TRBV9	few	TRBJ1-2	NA	CASSVYNGFRLGESYTF	TGTGCCAGCAGCGTATACAACGGTTTTAGGTTAGGTGAGAGCTACACCTTC
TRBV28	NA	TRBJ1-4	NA	CASSLYSQTAPNEKLFF	TGTGCCAGCAGTTTATATAGCCAGACAGCACCTAATGAAAAACTGTTTTTT